This T cell receptor beta chain originates from a study of cytomegalovirus exposure and HLA in healthy donors. The V and J ends lost 6 bases and 4 bases respectively, with 10 bases between them. The CDR3 has 13 amino acids. CDR1 and CDR2 (germline): MNHEY, SMNVEV (reference sequence). PCR employed 60 Vbeta and 13 Jbeta primers. Measured with immunoSEQ multiplex PCR; TCRdb has only the in-frame clones, and not every one. Among about 140,000 clones listed, roughly 83% were seen once. The sequenced sample consisted of PBMCs. The chain is built from TRBV27 and TRBJ1-5; D perhaps matches TRBD1 (6 bases). This clonotype originated in a middle-aged man in good health and CMV-seropositive. Here the CDR3 reads CASSRGANQPQHF. Here the CDR3 DNA reads TGTGCCAGCAGCCGGGGGGCGAATCAGCCCCAGCATTTT.